These 9 T cell receptor beta chains originate from one sample sequenced in a study of blood T cell repertoires in COVID-19. The table came from immunoSEQ multiplex PCR; TCRdb's copy has only in-frame clones and leaves some out. This sample carries about 270,000 clones, about 88% of them seen once, and the ten largest clones take around 2%. The sequenced material came from PBMCs or T cells enriched from blood (not recorded which). All receptors derive from an older woman in a cohort exposed to, infected with or recovered from COVID-19 (not recorded which).

The CDR3 protein is CASSRLAGGGNEQFF. CDR3 DNA: TGCGCCAGCAGCAGATTAGCGGGAGGGGGCAATGAGCAGTTCTTC. The chain has TRBV5-1 and TRBJ2-1, with 11 bases lining up with TRBD2. The CDR3 consists of 15 residues. Per germline, CDR1 SGHRS and CDR2 YFSETQ. Trimming took 4 bases from V and 6 from J; bases not matched to a gene: 6.

V and J are TRBV11-2 and TRBJ2-1; no definite D call. The CDR3 extends over 14 amino acids. Looked up from germline, CDR1 is SGHAT and CDR2 is FQNNGV. The V and J ends lost 5 bases and 4 bases respectively, with 12 bases between them. In DNA, the CDR3 is TGTGCCAGCAGCCCCCCACCAGTATACAATGAGCAGTTCTTC. This codes for CASSPPPVYNEQFF.

This clone was found once. The chain links TRBV9 to TRBJ2-5; 10 nucleotides match TRBD2. V dropped 1 base and J dropped 1; count of bases not matched to a gene: 19. Looked up from germline, CDR1 is SGDLS and CDR2 is YYNGEE. The CDR3 has 21 amino acids. The CDR3 region is CASSVPEGRSSGSDSQETQYF. In DNA, the CDR3 is TGTGCCAGCAGCGTACCCGAAGGGAGGTCTAGCGGGAGCGATTCCCAAGAGACCCAGTACTTC.

The V and J genes are TRBV6-5 and TRBJ1-6; 8 bases are shared with TRBD1. With 9 bases clipped from V and 7 bases from J, the junction kept 5 bases outside the gene matches. This CDR3 comprises 13 residues. CDR1 MNHEY and CDR2 SVGAGI come from the germline V gene. The CDR3 DNA is TGTGCCAGTTCTGGACAGGGAAATTCACCCCTCCACTTT. As protein: CASSGQGNSPLHF.

This rearrangement joins TRBV13 to TRBJ2-2; TRBD2 aligns across 7 bases. CDR1 and CDR2 from the germline V gene are PRHDT and FYEKMQ (reference sequence). The CDR3 length is 16 residues. The ends lost 5 bases at V and 3 bases at J; junction bases unmatched: 9. CDR3 nucleotides: TGTGCCAGCAGCCAACGGGGGAGGGCCCACACCGGGGAGCTGTTTTTT. This sequence encodes CASSQRGRAHTGELFF.

This clone appeared once. The chain combines TRBV18 with TRBJ2-2; 8 bases are shared with TRBD2. Germline V lookup: CDR1 KGHSH, CDR2 LQKENI. The CDR3 covers 16 residues. Losses at the gene ends were 0 bases for V and 2 bases for J; bases not matched to a gene: 2. The CDR3 sequence is CASSPPAGVNTGELFF. The CDR3 DNA reads as TGTGCCAGCTCACCACCAGCGGGGGTCAACACCGGGGAGCTGTTTTTT.

The CDR3 spells CAIRQGAMDKAFF. CDR3 nucleotides: TGTGCCATCAGACAGGGGGCGATGGATAAAGCTTTCTTT. The chain carries TRBV10-3 and TRBJ1-1, with 9 positions matching TRBD1. The V gene's germline CDR1 is ENHRY and CDR2 SYGVKD. The CDR3 spans 13 residues. V lost 6 bases to trimming and J lost 9 bases; unmatched junction nucleotides: 8.

The chain links TRBV24-1 to TRBJ2-3, with 13 bases lining up with TRBD2. This CDR3 has 18 residues. Unmatched junction bases numbered 7, after V lost 2 bases and J lost 3 bases. Germline V CDR1 and CDR2: KGHDR, SFDVKD. The CDR3, as DNA: TGTGCCACCAGTGATTCTGGACTAGCGGGAGCGGGGACAGATACGCAGTATTTT. Its protein is CATSDSGLAGAGTDTQYF.

This chain joins TRBV19 and TRBJ2-7, with 9 bases identical to TRBD1. Germline CDR1 is LNHDA and CDR2 is SQIVND (reference sequence). The CDR3 contains 13 residues. Trimming took 5 bases from V and 2 from J; bases not matched to a gene: 1. CDR3 loop: CASSDRGAYEQYF. The CDR3 nucleotides are TGTGCCAGTAGTGACAGGGGGGCCTACGAGCAGTACTTC.